This is a list of T cell receptor beta chains from one sample in a study of shared clonotypes between healthy human individuals. Profiling relied on immunoSEQ multiplex PCR, and the TCRdb table lists in-frame clones only, not all of them. The sample shows approximately 2,300,000 clones, about nine tenths of them seen only once. Material: naive CD4+ T cells from PBMCs. Every receptor here comes from a man between 18 and 35 years old in good health. Some clones in this sample may be carry-over from other donors' samples. Both conserved end residues are part of each CDR3. A D gene is named only where the DNA matches it firmly. Size values are once, few and many counts, or a class for expanded clones, and some rows have none.

V gene,clone size,J gene,D gene,CDR3 protein,CDR3 DNA
TRBV10-3,.,TRBJ2-7,.,CAIRPDGGYEQYF,TGTGCCATCCGTCCCGACGGAGGCTACGAGCAGTACTTC
TRBV4-1,.,TRBJ2-3,TRBD2,CASSQELAGGADTQYF,TGCGCCAGCAGCCAAGAGTTGGCGGGAGGGGCAGATACGCAGTATTTT
TRBV5-6,.,TRBJ2-7,.,CASSLGRRVSSYEQYF,TGTGCCAGCAGCTTGGGTCGGCGGGTTAGCTCCTACGAGCAGTACTTC
TRBV28,.,TRBJ2-3,.,CASSPVLRGTDTQYF,TGTGCCAGCAGTCCGGTGTTGAGGGGCACAGATACGCAGTATTTT
TRBV6-5,.,TRBJ1-3,.,CASSYQGYSGNTIYF,TGTGCCAGCAGTTACCAGGGGTACTCTGGAAACACCATATATTTT
TRBV6-1,.,TRBJ1-2,TRBD1,CASSGLWDRAYGYTF,TGTGCCAGCAGTGGCCTCTGGGACAGGGCCTATGGCTACACCTTC
TRBV7-2,.,TRBJ2-7,.,CASSLGLVFFEQYF,TGTGCCAGCAGCTTAGGACTCGTATTCTTCGAGCAGTACTTC
TRBV19,.,TRBJ2-1,TRBD2,CASSLGASGSGQFF,TGTGCCAGTAGTCTAGGGGCTAGCGGGAGTGGGCAGTTCTTC
TRBV11-1,.,TRBJ2-1,.,CASSPRSGTISYNEQFF,TGTGCCAGCAGCCCCAGATCCGGGACAATCTCCTACAATGAGCAGTTCTTC
TRBV9,.,TRBJ1-3,.,CASSVAAGSGNTIYF,TGTGCCAGCAGCGTAGCGGCCGGGTCCGGAAACACCATATATTTT
TRBV2,.,TRBJ2-5,.,CASSELSRETQYF,TGTGCCAGCAGTGAACTATCGCGAGAGACCCAGTACTTC
TRBV28,.,TRBJ1-2,TRBD1,CASSWDRGYGYTF,TGTGCCAGCAGTTGGGACAGGGGCTATGGCTACACCTTC
TRBV18,.,TRBJ2-7,.,CASSPGPGVGYEQYF,TGTGCCAGCTCACCCGGACCCGGGGTCGGCTACGAGCAGTACTTC
TRBV28,.,TRBJ2-2,.,CASSLLGAGELFF,TGTGCCAGCAGTTTGTTGGGTGCCGGGGAGCTGTTTTTT
TRBV9,.,TRBJ2-1,TRBD2,CASSVRTSAYNEQFF,TGTGCCAGCAGCGTAAGGACTAGCGCCTACAATGAGCAGTTCTTC
TRBV7-2,.,TRBJ2-5,.,CASSYRETQYF,TGTGCCAGCAGCTATAGGGAGACCCAGTACTTC
TRBV5-5,once,TRBJ2-1,.,CASSLGLGEQFF,TGTGCCAGCAGCTTGGGCTTGGGGGAGCAGTTCTTC
TRBV29-1,.,TRBJ2-3,.,CSADQGGDTQYF,TGCAGCGCGGACCAGGGGGGAGATACGCAGTATTTT
TRBV18,.,TRBJ2-2,.,CASSPPGRGQLFF,TGTGCCAGCTCACCACCGGGGCGCGGGCAGCTGTTTTTT
TRBV5-6,.,TRBJ1-1,TRBD1,CASSSLLTGGQHTEAFF,TGTGCCAGCAGCTCACTCCTCACAGGGGGGCAACACACTGAAGCTTTCTTT
TRBV13,.,TRBJ2-3,TRBD1,CASSLGGRGGGADTQYF,TGTGCCAGCAGCTTAGGCGGGCGAGGGGGCGGCGCAGATACGCAGTATTTT
TRBV7-2,.,TRBJ2-1,TRBD1,CASSLLGTASGNEQFF,TGTGCCAGCAGCTTACTTGGGACAGCCTCTGGCAATGAGCAGTTCTTC
TRBV9,.,TRBJ2-3,TRBD2,CASSPGGAGDTQYF,TGTGCCAGCAGCCCCGGGGGGGCGGGAGATACGCAGTATTTT
TRBV2,.,TRBJ1-3,TRBD1,CASRIGTGAGNTIYF,TGTGCCAGCAGGATAGGGACAGGGGCTGGAAACACCATATATTTT
TRBV5-1,once,TRBJ1-1,.,CASSLEAPTANTEAFF,TGCGCCAGCAGCTTGGAGGCACCGACGGCGAACACTGAAGCTTTCTTT
TRBV18,.,TRBJ2-2,TRBD1,CASSHGQVGTGELFF,TGTGCCAGCTCACATGGACAGGTTGGGACCGGGGAGCTGTTTTTT
TRBV7-9,.,TRBJ1-1,TRBD1,CASSQSTGGGGTEAFF,TGTGCCAGCAGCCAATCGACAGGGGGCGGGGGCACTGAAGCTTTCTTT
TRBV28,.,TRBJ2-7,TRBD2,CASSTASGTYF,TGTGCCAGCAGTACCGCTAGCGGGACCTACTTC
TRBV18,.,TRBJ1-1,TRBD1,CASSGQGSTEAFF,TGTGCCAGCTCGGGACAGGGGAGCACTGAAGCTTTCTTT
TRBV10-2,.,TRBJ1-2,TRBD1,CASTLRRQGNYGYTF,TGCGCCAGCACGCTCCGTAGACAGGGGAACTATGGCTACACCTTC
TRBV10-3,.,TRBJ2-1,.,CAIRGEVYNEQFF,TGTGCCATCAGGGGGGAGGTCTACAATGAGCAGTTCTTC
TRBV7-9,.,TRBJ1-1,TRBD1,CASSIWTGVSEAFF,TGTGCCAGCAGTATCTGGACAGGCGTTTCCGAAGCTTTCTTT
TRBV19,.,TRBJ2-5,TRBD1,CASSTPTDRGRRETQYF,TGTGCCAGTAGTACACCAACGGACAGGGGGAGGAGGGAGACCCAGTACTTC
TRBV7-9,.,TRBJ1-4,.,CASSLAGAANEKLFF,TGTGCCAGCAGCTTGGCCGGGGCCGCTAATGAAAAACTGTTTTTT
TRBV12-5,.,TRBJ2-1,.,CASGLVGWNEQFF,TGTGCTAGTGGTTTGGTGGGGTGGAATGAGCAGTTCTTC
TRBV19,.,TRBJ1-2,.,CASRRDGYTF,TGTGCCAGTAGGAGGGATGGCTACACCTTC
TRBV4-2,.,TRBJ2-3,TRBD2,CASSKSGGGADTQYF,TGTGCCAGCAGCAAAAGCGGGGGAGGGGCAGATACGCAGTATTTT
TRBV18,.,TRBJ1-3,TRBD1,CASSPGTAPTGNTIYF,TGTGCCAGCTCACCCGGGACAGCTCCAACTGGAAACACCATATATTTT
TRBV13,.,TRBJ2-1,TRBD2,CASSLELGASGSRGEQFF,TGTGCCAGCAGCTTAGAATTAGGGGCTAGCGGGAGTCGGGGTGAGCAGTTCTTC
TRBV7-2,.,TRBJ2-7,.,CASSQQQGNEQYF,TGTGCCAGCAGCCAGCAACAGGGTAACGAGCAGTACTTC
TRBV6-1,.,TRBJ2-5,TRBD2,CASRGGSGREETQYF,TGTGCCAGCAGGGGGGGAAGCGGGAGGGAAGAGACCCAGTACTTC
TRBV30,few,TRBJ1-2,.,CAWSVQEDGYTF,TGTGCCTGGAGTGTCCAGGAGGATGGCTACACCTTC
TRBV6-5,.,TRBJ1-1,TRBD1,CASSYRDRNTEAFF,TGTGCCAGCAGTTACCGGGACAGAAACACTGAAGCTTTCTTT
TRBV4-1,.,TRBJ2-5,.,CASSLRLVQETQYF,TGCGCCAGCAGCCTGCGACTAGTCCAAGAGACCCAGTACTTC
TRBV6-5,.,TRBJ2-3,.,CASSWTTGDTQYF,TGTGCCAGCAGTTGGACCACAGGAGATACGCAGTATTTT
TRBV10-1,.,TRBJ2-7,TRBD2,CASSTSGTEQYF,TGCGCCAGCAGCACTAGCGGGACCGAGCAGTACTTC
TRBV28,.,TRBJ2-7,.,CASRVRKGVEQYF,TGTGCCAGCAGGGTGCGGAAAGGCGTCGAGCAGTACTTC
TRBV16,.,TRBJ2-3,TRBD1,CASSQEAGGRSDTQYF,TGTGCCAGCAGCCAAGAAGCAGGGGGCCGGTCAGATACGCAGTATTTT
TRBV7-2,.,TRBJ2-1,.,CASSLLQRNEQFF,TGTGCCAGCAGCTTACTCCAGAGGAATGAGCAGTTCTTC
TRBV9,.,TRBJ2-3,.,CASSVGPTDTQYF,TGTGCCAGCAGCGTAGGCCCTACAGATACGCAGTATTTT
TRBV29-1,.,TRBJ2-5,.,CSVGRSDQETQYF,TGCAGCGTTGGTAGGTCAGACCAAGAGACCCAGTACTTC
TRBV30,.,TRBJ2-7,.,CAWSIGGSSSYEQYF,TGTGCCTGGAGTATCGGGGGTTCAAGCTCCTACGAGCAGTACTTC
TRBV28,once,TRBJ1-1,.,CASSSPGTVINTEAFF,TGTGCCAGCAGTTCTCCCGGGACCGTGATAAACACTGAAGCTTTCTTT
TRBV6-1,.,TRBJ1-4,.,CASSSPEKLFF,TGTGCCAGCAGTTCCCCCGAAAAACTGTTTTTT
TRBV7-2,.,TRBJ2-1,TRBD2,CASRGPTSGGYNEQFF,TGTGCCAGCAGAGGACCGACTAGCGGAGGGTACAATGAGCAGTTCTTC
TRBV7-9,.,TRBJ2-1,.,CASNILGAFPSYNEQFF,TGTGCCAGCAACATCTTGGGGGCTTTTCCCTCCTACAATGAGCAGTTCTTC
TRBV27,.,TRBJ2-2,.,CASTRGGAPATGELFF,TGTGCCAGCACCAGAGGGGGGGCCCCAGCTACCGGGGAGCTGTTTTTT
TRBV14,.,TRBJ2-2,TRBD1,CASSQVRTGAVAELFF,TGTGCCAGCAGCCAAGTTAGGACAGGGGCCGTGGCGGAGCTGTTTTTT
TRBV5-1,.,TRBJ2-3,.,CASSLGGSDTDTQYF,TGCGCCAGCAGCTTGGGAGGCAGTGACACAGATACGCAGTATTTT
TRBV30,.,TRBJ1-2,TRBD1,CAWGGDSGGYTF,TGTGCCTGGGGAGGGGACAGTGGTGGCTACACCTTC